This T cell receptor (beta chain) was sequenced for a study of T cell responses to AZD1222 COVID-19 vaccine. This CDR3 is 14 amino acids long. Trimming pared 4 bases from V and 2 bases from J, leaving 11 bases between. The germline CDR1 and CDR2 sequences are MNHEY and SVGAGI. Notes on the study in general: Only after the peak T cell response were repertoires sampled. Donors were chiefly white British, with a greater number of females, and clonal diversity was perhaps underestimated.

Sequenced by immunoSEQ multiplex PCR; TCRdb stores in-frame clones only, minus some. The sample lists 200,000 to 300,000 clones, approximately 93% occurring once. Details on this clone: Its antigen is still unknown.

The genes are TRBV6-5 and TRBJ1-2, with D maybe TRBD1 (5 bases). The input for sequencing was peripheral blood, taken on day 0 of AZD1222 vaccination. The source of this sequence is an adult in good health. CDR3 region: CASSWAEGNYGYTF. CDR3 in DNA: TGTGCCAGCAGTTGGGCGGAGGGGAACTATGGCTACACCTTC.